This T cell receptor beta chain was captured by sequencing in a study of graft-versus-host responses after intestinal transplantation. Study at large: Multivisceral, liver-intestinal, or isolated intestinal transplants were given to recipients.

Clones were read by immunoSEQ multiplex PCR, and TCRdb kept only the in-frame ones, dropping some. In the table there are tens of thousands of clones, 85% to 90% of which are singletons. Germline CDR1 PRHDT, CDR2 FYEKMQ (reference sequence). J gave up 6 bases and V 6 bases, and 2 bases lay outside the gene matches. The CDR3 runs 12 residues. This clone was counted a single time. What it recognizes is unknown. Here the sequenced sample was unstimulated CD4+ T cells sorted from spleen or lymph node cells, taken before intestinal transplant. The chain joins TRBV13 to TRBJ1-5, with 7 nucleotides matching TRBD1. The origin of this receptor is a human donor who received an intestinal transplant. Written as DNA, the CDR3 is TGTGCCAGCAGTCGACAGGGTCAGCCCCAGCATTTT. Encoded protein: CASSRQGQPQHF.